These 5 T cell receptor beta chains share one sample of origin, sequenced in a study of blood T cell repertoires in COVID-19. The table came from immunoSEQ multiplex PCR; TCRdb's copy has only in-frame clones and leaves some out. The sample includes 220,000 or so clones, 82% seen only once; the top ten take 7% to 10%. What was sequenced was peripheral blood. These receptors were obtained from a woman of 80 years or more with COVID-19, enrolled during active disease.

The chain employs TRBV15 and TRBJ2-5, with D possibly being TRBD1 (6 bases). The CDR3 loop spans 15 amino acids. The germline V gene has CDR1 LNHNV and CDR2 YYDKDF (reference sequence). Deletions cut 3 bases from V and 3 bases from J, with 14 bases between. This CDR3 reads CATSRSADRKETQYF. The CDR3 coding sequence is TGTGCCACCAGCAGGTCTGCGGACAGAAAAGAGACCCAGTACTTC.

The V call is TRBV5-4, the J call TRBJ1-2, with TRBD1 matching 9 bases. This CDR3 has 15 residues. The germline gives CDR1 SGHNT, CDR2 YYREEE (reference sequence). J lost 4 bases, V lost 3 bases, and 7 bases had no gene match. The CDR3, as DNA: TGTGCCAGCAGCTCCTCACAGGGGGCGACCTATGGCTACACCTTC. Protein product: CASSSSQGATYGYTF.

J is TRBJ1-3 and V is TRBV11-2; D possibly corresponds to TRBD1 (6 bases). CDR1 is SGHAT and CDR2 is FQNNGV in the germline V gene. V was pared by 3 bases and J by 4 bases, with 7 bases between. This CDR3 spans 13 amino acids. The chain's CDR3 is CASSFDRGNTIYF. The CDR3 coding sequence is TGTGCCAGCAGCTTTGACAGGGGAAACACCATATATTTT.

The chain is built from TRBV5-1 and TRBJ2-1, with 8 positions matching TRBD2. The CDR3 extends over 15 amino acids. The ends lost 3 bases at V and 7 bases at J; junction bases unmatched: 9. Germline CDR1 SGHRS, CDR2 YFSETQ. This chain's CDR3 is CASSSTGTSGNEQFF. As DNA, the CDR3 is TGCGCCAGCAGCTCTACCGGGACTAGTGGGAATGAGCAGTTCTTC.

The V and J genes are TRBV7-2 and TRBJ2-1; D remains unclear. This CDR3 has 14 residues. Per the germline V gene, CDR1 is SGHTA and CDR2 is FQGNSA. Trimming pared 5 bases from V and 1 base from J, leaving 9 bases between. CDR3 DNA sequence: TGTGCCAGCAGCCCTACGCTTTCCTACAATGAGCAGTTCTTC. Amino acid sequence: CASSPTLSYNEQFF.